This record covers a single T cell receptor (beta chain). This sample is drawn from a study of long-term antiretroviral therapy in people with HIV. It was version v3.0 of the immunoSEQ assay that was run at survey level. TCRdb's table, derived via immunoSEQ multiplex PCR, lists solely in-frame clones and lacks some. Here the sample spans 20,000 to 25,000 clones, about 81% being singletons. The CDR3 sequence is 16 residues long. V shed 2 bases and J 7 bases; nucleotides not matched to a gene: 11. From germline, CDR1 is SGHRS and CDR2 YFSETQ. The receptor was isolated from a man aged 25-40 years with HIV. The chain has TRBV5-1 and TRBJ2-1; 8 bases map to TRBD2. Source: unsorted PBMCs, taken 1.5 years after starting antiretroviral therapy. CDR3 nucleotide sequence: TGCGCCAGCAGCTTCGCAGCGGGAGTATATGAAAATGAGCAGTTCTTC. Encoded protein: CASSFAAGVYENEQFF.